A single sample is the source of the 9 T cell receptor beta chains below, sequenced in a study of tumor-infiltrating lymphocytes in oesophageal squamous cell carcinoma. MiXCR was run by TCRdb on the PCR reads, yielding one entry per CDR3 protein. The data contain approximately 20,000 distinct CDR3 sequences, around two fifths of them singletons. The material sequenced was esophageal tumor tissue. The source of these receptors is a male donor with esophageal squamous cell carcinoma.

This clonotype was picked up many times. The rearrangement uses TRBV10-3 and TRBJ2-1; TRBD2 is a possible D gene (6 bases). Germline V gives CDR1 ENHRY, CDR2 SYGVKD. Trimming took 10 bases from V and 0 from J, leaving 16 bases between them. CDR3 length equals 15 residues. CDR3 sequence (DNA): TGTGCCACCACAAACGGGGGTCCCTCCTACAATGAGCAGTTCTTC. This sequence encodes CATTNGGPSYNEQFF.

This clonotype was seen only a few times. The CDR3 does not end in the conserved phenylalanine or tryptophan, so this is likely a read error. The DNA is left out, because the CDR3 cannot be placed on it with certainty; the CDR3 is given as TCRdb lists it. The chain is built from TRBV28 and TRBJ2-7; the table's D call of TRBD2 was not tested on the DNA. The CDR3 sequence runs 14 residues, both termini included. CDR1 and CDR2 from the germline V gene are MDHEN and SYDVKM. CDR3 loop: CASSSRVYGYTFGS.

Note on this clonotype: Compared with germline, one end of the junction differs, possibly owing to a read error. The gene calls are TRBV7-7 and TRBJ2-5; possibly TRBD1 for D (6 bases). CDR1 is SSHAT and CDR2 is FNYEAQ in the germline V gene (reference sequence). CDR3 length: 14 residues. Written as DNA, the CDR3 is TGTGCTAGCAGCTTAGTAGGGGGTTCAGAGACCCAGTACTTC. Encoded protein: CASSLVGGSETQYF.

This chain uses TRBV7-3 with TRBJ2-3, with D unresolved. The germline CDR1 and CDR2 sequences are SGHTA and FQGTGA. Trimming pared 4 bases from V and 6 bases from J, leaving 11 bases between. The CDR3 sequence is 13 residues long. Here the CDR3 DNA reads TGTGCCAGCAGCTCGGTTTTCGGGGATACGCAGTATTTT. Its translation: CASSSVFGDTQYF. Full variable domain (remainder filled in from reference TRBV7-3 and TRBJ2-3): GAGVSQTPSNKVTEKGKYVELRCDPISGHTALYWYRQSLGQGPEFLIYFQGTGAADDSGLPNDRFFAVRPEGSVSTLKIQRTERGDSAVYLCASSSVFGDTQYFGPGTRLTVL.

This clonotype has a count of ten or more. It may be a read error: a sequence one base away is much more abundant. The CDR3: CASSPRLDSYNEQYF. DNA for the CDR3: TGTGCCAGCAGCCCCCGACTAGACTCCTACAATGAGCAGTACTTC. The gene calls are TRBV7-2 and TRBJ2-1, with TRBD2 as a possible D gene (6 bases). The J call may be incorrect, as the DNA end agrees better with TRBJ2-7. Germline CDR1 is SGHTA and CDR2 is FQGNSA. CDR3 length: 15 amino acids.

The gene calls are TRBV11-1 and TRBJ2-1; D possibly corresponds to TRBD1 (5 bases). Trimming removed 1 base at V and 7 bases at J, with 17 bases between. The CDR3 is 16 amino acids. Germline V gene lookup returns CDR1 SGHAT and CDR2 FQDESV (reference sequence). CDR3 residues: CASSLGAGSVLNEQFF. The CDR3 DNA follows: TGTGCCAGCAGCTTAGGGGCAGGGTCCGTGTTGAATGAGCAGTTCTTC.

The CDR3: CASREGISYSYEQYF. In DNA form, the CDR3 reads TGTGCCAGCAGAGAAGGGATCTCCTACTCCTACGAGCAGTACTTC. The chain uses TRBV6-2 or TRBV6-3 and TRBJ2-7, with D unresolved. The CDR3 contains 15 residues. Germline loops: CDR1 MNHEY, CDR2 SVGEGT. Trimming removed 6 bases from V and 0 bases from J, with 15 bases in between.

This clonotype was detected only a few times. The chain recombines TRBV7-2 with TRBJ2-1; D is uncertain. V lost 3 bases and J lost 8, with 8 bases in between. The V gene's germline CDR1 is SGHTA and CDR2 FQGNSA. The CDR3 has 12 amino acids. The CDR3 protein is CASSFRGDEQFF. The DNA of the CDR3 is TGTGCCAGCAGCTTCCGAGGCGATGAGCAGTTCTTC.

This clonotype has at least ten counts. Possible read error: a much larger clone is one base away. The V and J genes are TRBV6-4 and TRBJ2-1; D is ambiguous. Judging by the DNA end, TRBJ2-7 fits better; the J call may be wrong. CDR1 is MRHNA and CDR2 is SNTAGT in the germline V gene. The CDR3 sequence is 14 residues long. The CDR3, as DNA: TGTGCCAGCAGTGACCTGGACGGTGACAATGAGCAGTACTTC. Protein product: CASSDLDGDNEQYF.